Only a few counts were recorded for the clone carrying this T cell receptor (beta chain). The J segment lost 9 bases and the V segment lost 5 bases, leaving 6 bases of the junction unmatched. CDR1 and CDR2 (germline): SNHLY, FYNNEI. The CDR3 extends over 14 amino acids. The data were taken from a study of T-cell memory formation after mild COVID-19. A single record per CDR3 protein comes from TCRdb applying MiXCR to the 5' RACE reads. The sample holds fewer than 250,000 distinct CDR3 sequences, around 17% seen once. Material for sequencing was PBMCs or a T cell subset sorted from them (not recorded which). The source of this sequence is an adult woman who had mild COVID-19 (a few samples of this study predate the infection). Cell type and time point are not known. The chain recombines TRBV2 with TRBJ2-7; 14 bases match TRBD2. CDR3 sequence (DNA): TGTGCCAGCAGTACGGGACTAGCGGGAGTTGTGCAGTACTTC. Protein sequence: CASSTGLAGVVQYF.